This entry concerns a single T cell receptor beta chain. CDR1 and CDR2 from the germline V gene are SGHNT and YENEEA. V was pared by 5 bases and J by 0 bases, with 8 bases between. The CDR3 totals 14 residues. This sample was included in a study of control samples from healthy donors and cancer patients. Assay used: immunoSEQ multiplex PCR; TCRdb lists only in-frame clones, some missing. The sample consists of around 110,000 clones, 88% of them appearing once. The genes are TRBV11-3 and TRBJ1-3; a weak D match, TRBD1 (5 bases). The sequence was collected from a woman in her sixties or seventies in good health. The sequencing sample was made of blood. CDR3 region: CASSPGTSGNTIYF. The CDR3 nucleotides read TGTGCCAGCAGCCCTGGGACCTCTGGAAACACCATATATTTT. The complete variable domain, with remaining parts taken from reference TRBV11-3 and TRBJ1-3, reads EAGVVQSPRYKIIEKKQPVAFWCNPISGHNTLYWYLQNLGQGPELLIRYENEEAVDDSQLPKDRFSAERLKGVDSTLKIQPAELGDSAVYLCASSPGTSGNTIYFGEGSWLTVV.